The 20 T cell receptor beta chains presented below share a single source sample, sequenced in a study of blood T cell repertoires in COVID-19. Profiling relied on immunoSEQ multiplex PCR, and the TCRdb table lists in-frame clones only, not all of them. The table shows 120,000 to 150,000 clones, with 81% occurring only once. The specimen sequenced was peripheral blood. The receptor source for this set is a human donor with acute or convalescent COVID-19. The donor label of this sample is uncertain.

The chain employs TRBV7-2 and TRBJ2-1; D is possibly TRBD2 (5 bases). V was cut by 2 bases and J by 2 bases, with 7 bases left in between. The germline gives CDR1 SGHTA, CDR2 FQGNSA. CDR3 length equals 14 residues. CDR3 sequence reads: CASSLPGAYNEQFF. The DNA for the CDR3 is TGTGCCAGCAGCTTACCCGGGGCCTACAATGAGCAGTTCTTC.

The chain combines TRBV9 with TRBJ1-3; D ambiguous. CDR1 is SGDLS and CDR2 is YYNGEE in the germline V gene. The CDR3 has 15 residues. V shed 5 bases and J shed 2 bases, with 14 bases lying between them. The CDR3 spells CASSTTSGTGNTIYF. The CDR3 region has the DNA TGTGCCAGCAGTACGACCTCCGGGACTGGAAACACCATATATTTT. The entire variable domain, with the rest obtained from reference TRBV9 and TRBJ1-3, is as follows: DSGVTQTPKHLITATGQRVTLRCSPRSGDLSVYWYQQSLDQGLQFLIQYYNGEERAKGNILERFSAQQFPDLHSELNLSSLELGDSALYFCASSTTSGTGNTIYFGEGSWLTVV.

The V gene is TRBV10-3, the J gene TRBJ1-1, with no clear D. V lost 8 bases and J lost 1, with 8 bases in between. The CDR3 runs 12 residues. CDR1 is ENHRY, CDR2 SYGVKD, per germline. CDR3 nucleotides: TGTGCCATCCGGGAGAAGAACACTGAAGCTTTCTTT. Amino acid sequence: CAIREKNTEAFF.

The rearrangement links TRBV6-5 to TRBJ1-1; no definite D call. Germline V gene lookup returns CDR1 MNHEY and CDR2 SVGAGI. The length of the CDR3 is 12 residues. Trimming stripped 2 bases from V and 5 bases from J, with 6 bases between. CDR3 residues: CASSYGETEAFF. In nucleotides, the CDR3 is TGTGCCAGCAGTTACGGAGAGACTGAAGCTTTCTTT.

J is TRBJ2-3 and V is TRBV15; 9 bases agree with TRBD2. The CDR3 consists of 14 residues. CDR1 and CDR2 (germline): LNHNV, YYDKDF (reference sequence). With V trimmed by 5 bases and J by 1 base, 1 base remained unmatched. CDR3 in amino acids: CATSPSGGTDTQYF. In DNA, the CDR3 is TGTGCCACCAGCCCTAGCGGGGGCACAGATACGCAGTATTTT.

The V call is TRBV6-6, the J call TRBJ1-5; D is unresolved. Trimming took 5 bases from V and 2 from J, leaving 7 bases between them. CDR1 is MNHNY and CDR2 is SVGAGI in the germline V gene (reference sequence). The CDR3 has 13 amino acids. DNA of the CDR3: TGTGCCAGCAGTCCCCGGGGCAATCAGCCCCAGCATTTT. This gives the protein CASSPRGNQPQHF.

V gene TRBV6-6 combines with J gene TRBJ2-7; possible D gene TRBD1, 5 bases. The CDR3 has 13 residues. V was pared by 2 bases and J by 3 bases, with 8 bases between. Per the germline V gene, CDR1 is MNHNY and CDR2 is SVGAGI (reference sequence). The DNA of the CDR3 is TGTGCCAGCAGTTACAAAGACAGCTACGAGCAGTACGTC. Protein sequence: CASSYKDSYEQYV.

This clone showed up just once. The chain recombines TRBV9 with TRBJ1-1, with D hard to call. Germline values: CDR1 SGDLS, CDR2 YYNGEE. Trimming removed 0 bases at V and 5 bases at J, with 11 bases between. This CDR3 comprises 14 residues. CDR3 sequence reads: CASSVGSGETEAFF. CDR3 in DNA: TGTGCCAGCAGCGTAGGGTCCGGGGAGACTGAAGCTTTCTTT.

The genes are TRBV5-1 and TRBJ2-7; no clear D. Trimming shortened V by 4 bases and J by 0 bases, and 5 bases separated the two germline ends. Germline V gene lookup returns CDR1 SGHRS and CDR2 YFSETQ. CDR3 size: 12 residues. CDR3 coding DNA: TGCGCCAGCAGCCACAGCTCCTACGAGCAGTACTTC. Its translation: CASSHSSYEQYF.

V gene TRBV5-1 combines with J gene TRBJ2-1; 8 nucleotides match TRBD1. Germline CDR1 is SGHRS and CDR2 is YFSETQ. The J segment lost 7 bases and the V segment lost 3 bases, leaving 6 bases of the junction unmatched. The CDR3 sequence is 14 residues long. CDR3 region: CASSSGQGKNEQFF. The CDR3 nucleotides are TGCGCCAGCAGCTCTGGACAGGGTAAGAATGAGCAGTTCTTC.

This rearrangement joins TRBV5-4 to TRBJ2-3; 10 bases are shared with TRBD2. The V segment lost 5 bases and the J segment 0 bases; nucleotides outside the gene matches: 3. The CDR3 has 15 amino acids. CDR1 is SGHNT and CDR2 is YYREEE in the germline V gene (reference sequence). In DNA, the CDR3 is TGTGCCAGCAGTTTTAGCGGGGGGAGCACAGATACGCAGTATTTT. Protein product: CASSFSGGSTDTQYF.

V and J are TRBV5-1 and TRBJ2-5, with D possibly TRBD1 on 6 matching bases. From germline, CDR1 is SGHRS and CDR2 YFSETQ. The CDR3 runs 14 residues. The V end lost 4 bases, the J end lost 5 bases, and 15 bases lay between the germline ends. DNA for the CDR3: TGCGCCAGCAGCCCGGACAGAGGCTCGGAGACCCAGTACTTC. It yields the protein CASSPDRGSETQYF.

The chain couples TRBV29-1 to TRBJ1-1; possibly TRBD1 for D (6 bases). This CDR3 has 12 amino acids. Between the trimmed V and J ends, which lost 7 bases and 4 bases, there was a span of 13 bases. Germline V gene sequence: CDR1 SQVTM, CDR2 ANQGSEA. The CDR3 nucleotides read TGCAGCGCCCGAGGGGGGGGCACTGAAGCTTTCTTT. Its translation is CSARGGGTEAFF.

The CDR3 DNA reads as TGTGCCAGCAGCTCCTTGGGACTAGCGGGTGTGACCCAGTACTTC. Protein: CASSSLGLAGVTQYF. This chain uses TRBV3-1 (or the pseudogene TRBV3-2) with TRBJ2-5; 12 bases are a match to TRBD2. Germline CDR1 LGHDT, CDR2 YNNKEL (reference sequence). The CDR3 is made up of 15 amino acids. The ends lost 5 bases at V and 7 bases at J; junction bases unmatched: 8.

The rearrangement joins TRBV11-3 to TRBJ2-2; tentatively, D is TRBD2 (6 bases). The germline V and J ends were trimmed by 1 base and 4 bases, with 10 bases remaining between them. This CDR3 has 15 amino acids. Germline CDR1 and CDR2: SGHNT and YENEEA. The CDR3 here is CASSLVGGGTGELFF. In DNA form, the CDR3 reads TGTGCCAGCAGCTTAGTCGGGGGAGGCACCGGGGAGCTGTTTTTT.

The chain employs TRBV7-2 and TRBJ1-1, with 7 bases aligning to TRBD1. J gave up 1 base and V 1 base, and 9 bases lay outside the gene matches. CDR3 length equals 17 residues. Germline CDR1 reads SGHTA; CDR2 reads FQGNSA. CDR3 bases: TGTGCCAGCAGCTTAGGGACAGGAGGGTTTAGGAACACTGAAGCTTTCTTT. Protein: CASSLGTGGFRNTEAFF.

The V call is TRBV27, the J call TRBJ2-3, with unresolved D. The CDR3 has 14 amino acids. Trimming cost V 0 bases and J 4 bases, with 8 bases left between them. CDR1 MNHEY and CDR2 SMNVEV come from the germline V gene (reference sequence). The DNA for the CDR3 is TGTGCCAGCAGTTTATCCCATATAGCAGATACGCAGTATTTT. It specifies CASSLSHIADTQYF.

V gene TRBV18 combines with J gene TRBJ2-1; D remains unclear. Germline CDR1 and CDR2: KGHSH and LQKENI. V lost 3 bases, J lost 9 bases, and 9 bases lay in between. CDR3 length: 12 residues. CDR3 nucleotide sequence: TGTGCCAGCTCACCTGGCGGAATTGAGCAGTTCTTC. Its translation is CASSPGGIEQFF.

The DNA of the CDR3 is TGCGCCAGCAGCCAGGGCCTCTGGCAGCCCCAGCATTTT. This translates into CASSQGLWQPQHF. This chain connects TRBV4-1 to TRBJ1-5; no reliable D call. Per the germline V gene, CDR1 is MGHRA and CDR2 is YSYEKL. V lost 3 bases and J 7 bases, leaving 10 bases between the germline ends. This CDR3 has 13 amino acids.

The chain recombines TRBV19 with TRBJ1-1; D gene ambiguous. This CDR3 has 14 amino acids. Trimming removed 5 bases from V and 0 bases from J, with 10 bases in between. Germline V CDR1 and CDR2: LNHDA, SQIVND (reference sequence). DNA of the CDR3: TGTGCCAGTAGTTGGCGGGGAATGAACACTGAAGCTTTCTTT. Residues: CASSWRGMNTEAFF.